The next 30 T cell receptor beta chains were all read from a single sample in a study of OX40 agonist ivuxolimab in advanced cancers. Only in-frame clones appear in the TCRdb table, and some are missing; sequencing was by immunoSEQ multiplex PCR. The sample has 68,000 or so clones, around 83% seen once. Sequencing was performed on CD4+ or CD8+ T cells sorted from blood, taken in a trial of the OX40 agonist ivuxolimab. Receptors were obtained from an adult with an advanced solid tumor such as melanoma, head and neck, liver or kidney cancer.

This chain links TRBV19 with TRBJ2-3; 9 bases are a match to TRBD2. V lost 3 bases and J lost 4; bases outside the gene matches: 11. Germline V gene lookup returns CDR1 LNHDA and CDR2 SQIVND (reference sequence). CDR3 length equals 17 residues. CDR3 DNA sequence: TGTGCCAGTAGTATGCGTGTTTCGGGACTAGCATCAGATACGCAGTATTTT. The encoded protein is CASSMRVSGLASDTQYF.

The V and J genes are TRBV19 and TRBJ2-1; D tentatively reads TRBD1 or TRBD2 (5 bases each). V was shortened by 5 bases and J by 7 bases, with 18 bases between the two germline ends. The V gene's germline CDR1 is LNHDA and CDR2 SQIVND (reference sequence). CDR3 size: 15 residues. CDR3 residues: CASSARGQYLNEQFF. In DNA form, the CDR3 reads TGTGCCAGTAGTGCCCGGGGCCAATACTTAAATGAGCAGTTCTTC.

This chain links TRBV11-3 with TRBJ2-1; no definite D call. This CDR3 region has 14 residues. CDR1 is SGHNT, CDR2 YENEEA, per germline. Trimming cost V 0 bases and J 7 bases, with 10 bases left between them. CDR3 amino acids: CASSLDRAGNEQFF. CDR3 nucleotides: TGTGCCAGCAGCTTAGATAGGGCTGGGAATGAGCAGTTCTTC.

This clone was picked up one time. The chain is built from TRBV19 and TRBJ1-6, with 8 bases aligning to TRBD1. Germline V gene data show CDR1 as LNHDA and CDR2 as SQIVND (reference sequence). The CDR3 totals 17 residues. The V gene end was trimmed by 7 bases and the J gene end by 9 bases; junction bases not matched to a gene: 17. CDR3 nucleotide sequence: TGTGCCAGTATGGGACAGGCCATCGACCTAGTGCGTTCACCCCTCCACTTT. Translated: CASMGQAIDLVRSPLHF.

This sequence joins TRBV6-1 and TRBJ2-6; 8 nucleotides line up with TRBD1. Germline CDR1 and CDR2: MNHNS and SASEGT. The CDR3 runs 18 residues. Germline trimming cut 3 bases from V and 0 bases from J; bases unmatched to any gene: 7. As DNA, the CDR3 is TGTGCCAGCAGTGACGCCGGGACAGGAAACTCTGGGGCCAACGTCCTGACTTTC. This codes for CASSDAGTGNSGANVLTF.

This clone has just one count. The chain couples TRBV18 to TRBJ1-3, with D perhaps TRBD1 (5 bases). The germline V gene has CDR1 KGHSH and CDR2 LQKENI. V was shortened by 3 bases and J by 0 bases, with 15 bases between the two germline ends. CDR3 length: 17 residues. The CDR3 sequence is CASSPVRDRASGNTIYF. The DNA for the CDR3 is TGTGCCAGCTCACCTGTACGTGACAGAGCCTCTGGAAACACCATATATTTT. Together with reference TRBV18 and TRBJ1-3, the CDR3 gives the full variable domain: NAGVMQNPRHLVRRRGQEARLRCSPMKGHSHVYWYRQLPEEGLKFMVYLQKENIIDESGMPKERFSAEFPKEGPSILRIQQVVRGDSAAYFCASSPVRDRASGNTIYFGEGSWLTVV.

The chain joins TRBV6-6 to TRBJ1-1, with D perhaps matching TRBD1 (6 bases). Per germline, CDR1 MNHNY and CDR2 SVGAGI (reference sequence). Trimming pared 6 bases from V and 11 bases from J, leaving 16 bases between. This CDR3 spans 12 amino acids. The CDR3 region has the DNA TGTGCCAGCAGCCTTACACAGGGAGTGGCTTTCTTT. This sequence encodes CASSLTQGVAFF.

The chain carries TRBV5-6 and TRBJ2-7, with D possibly matching TRBD2 (5 bases). This CDR3 spans 13 amino acids. Trimming took 4 bases from V and 5 from J, leaving 13 bases between them. The germline V gene has CDR1 SGHDT and CDR2 YYEEEE. The CDR3 protein is CASSREAGNEQYF. In nucleotides, the CDR3 is TGTGCCAGCAGCCGTGAGGCCGGGAACGAGCAGTACTTC. Full variable domain (rest looked up from reference TRBV5-6 and TRBJ2-7): DAGVTQSPTHLIKTRGQQVTLRCSPKSGHDTVSWYQQALGQGPQFIFQYYEEEERQRGNFPDRFSGHQFPNYSSELNVNALLLGDSALYLCASSREAGNEQYFGPGTRLTVT.

This clone was counted only a few times. V usage is TRBV6-5 and J usage is TRBJ1-6; 7 bases match TRBD1. Trimming at V came to 0 bases and at J to 4 bases, leaving 3 bases not matched to a gene. This CDR3 spans 16 amino acids. CDR1 and CDR2 from the germline V gene are MNHEY and SVGAGI. This CDR3 is CASSYSSTGYNSPLHF. The DNA for the CDR3 is TGTGCCAGCAGTTACTCTTCGACAGGGTATAATTCACCCCTCCACTTT.

This chain links TRBV19 with TRBJ2-3; tentative D call: TRBD2 (5 bases). Looked up from germline, CDR1 is LNHDA and CDR2 is SQIVND (reference sequence). The V end was cut by 10 bases, the J end by 10 bases, with 15 bases between. CDR3 size: 11 residues. The CDR3 here is CATQRGLSQYF. In DNA, the CDR3 is TGTGCCACCCAACGGGGTTTGTCGCAGTATTTT.

J is TRBJ1-5 and V is TRBV11-2, with no clear D. CDR3 length: 14 amino acids. Trimming took 1 base from V and 4 from J, leaving 8 bases between them. CDR1 is SGHAT, CDR2 FQNNGV, per germline. The chain's CDR3 is CASSLGAANQPQHF. In DNA form, the CDR3 reads TGTGCCAGCAGCTTAGGGGCAGCAAATCAGCCCCAGCATTTT. Based on the CDR3 plus reference TRBV11-2 and TRBJ1-5, the full variable domain is EAGVAQSPRYKIIEKRQSVAFWCNPISGHATLYWYQQILGQGPKLLIQFQNNGVVDDSQLPKDRFSAERLKGVDSTLKIQPAKLEDSAVYLCASSLGAANQPQHFGDGTRLSIL.

This clone came up once. The chain carries TRBV7-6 and TRBJ2-6; 7 nucleotides align to TRBD1. J gave up 0 bases and V 6 bases, and 8 bases lay outside the gene matches. The CDR3 runs 17 residues. Germline-derived CDR1 and CDR2 are SGHVS and FNYEAQ. CDR3 sequence (DNA): TGTGCCAGCAGTTCCGGACAGGTTGGCTCTGGGGCCAACGTCCTGACTTTC. The encoded protein is CASSSGQVGSGANVLTF.

This clone rates as medium-sized (0.01 to 0.1%). The gene calls are TRBV2 and TRBJ1-1; D gene unclear. From germline, CDR1 is SNHLY and CDR2 FYNNEI. The V end lost 7 bases, the J end lost 4 bases, and 13 bases lay between the germline ends. The CDR3 has 13 residues. The CDR3 DNA sequence: TGTGCCAGCAACGTGCTGAGTGGCACTGAAGCTTTCTTT. Translated: CASNVLSGTEAFF.

J is TRBJ1-2 and V is TRBV6-5; 7 nucleotides match TRBD1. Germline trimming cut 0 bases from V and 2 bases from J; bases unmatched to any gene: 3. Germline V gene lookup returns CDR1 MNHEY and CDR2 SVGAGI. The CDR3 has 15 amino acids. The CDR3 loop is CASSYSGTANYGYTF. For the CDR3, the DNA is TGTGCCAGCAGTTACTCGGGGACAGCGAACTATGGCTACACCTTC.

This clone occurred a few times. J is TRBJ2-5 and V is TRBV19, with 9 bases that match TRBD1. The CDR3 extends over 17 amino acids. Losses at the gene ends were 4 bases for V and 4 bases for J; bases not matched to a gene: 13. The V gene's germline CDR1 is LNHDA and CDR2 SQIVND (reference sequence). The CDR3 region is CASSRARGQGRRETQYF. CDR3 DNA sequence: TGTGCCAGTAGTAGGGCCCGAGGACAGGGGCGGAGAGAGACCCAGTACTTC.

The rearrangement uses TRBV6-6 and TRBJ2-5; a possible D gene is TRBD2 (7 bases). The ends were cut back, 8 bases at V and 7 bases at J, with 17 bases in the middle. There are 13 residues in the CDR3. Germline V gives CDR1 MNHNY, CDR2 SVGAGI (reference sequence). The CDR3 loop is CASLEGGAGTQYF. In DNA form, the CDR3 reads TGTGCCAGCCTCGAAGGGGGGGCGGGGACCCAGTACTTC.

This clone came up once. The chain has TRBV19 and TRBJ2-7, with 9 bases identical to TRBD1. Unmatched junction bases numbered 3, after V lost 6 bases and J lost 3 bases. The CDR3 extends over 13 amino acids. Per the germline V gene, CDR1 is LNHDA and CDR2 is SQIVND (reference sequence). CDR3: CASRGQGNYEQYF. For the CDR3, the DNA is TGTGCCAGTAGAGGACAGGGGAACTACGAGCAGTACTTC.

This rearrangement joins TRBV19 to TRBJ1-1; a weak D match, TRBD1 (5 bases). The CDR3 has 14 residues. From germline, CDR1 is LNHDA and CDR2 SQIVND (reference sequence). With 7 bases removed from V and 1 base from J, the gap between germline ends came to 13 bases. As DNA, the CDR3 is TGTGCCAGTATCGAGACAGAGAAGAACACTGAAGCTTTCTTT. Protein product: CASIETEKNTEAFF.

In its sample, this clone was seen once. The chain combines TRBV7-8 with TRBJ2-2, with 15 bases matching TRBD2. Per germline, CDR1 SGHVS and CDR2 FQNEAQ. This CDR3 region has 16 residues. The ends lost 4 bases at V and 7 bases at J; junction bases unmatched: 4. CDR3 DNA sequence: TGTGCCAGCAGCTCGGGACTAGCGGGGGGTGGCGGGGAGCTGTTTTTT. This translates into CASSSGLAGGGGELFF.

The rearrangement joins TRBV6-5 to TRBJ2-7; 7 positions match TRBD2. This CDR3 has 16 residues. CDR1 is MNHEY and CDR2 is SVGAGI in the germline V gene. V lost 2 bases to trimming and J lost 5 bases; unmatched junction nucleotides: 12. CDR3 protein: CASSYGAGVILHEQYF. As DNA, the CDR3 is TGTGCCAGCAGTTACGGGGCGGGGGTAATCCTCCACGAGCAGTACTTC.

The V call is TRBV5-1, the J call TRBJ2-5, with D possibly TRBD2 on 6 matching bases. Between the trimmed V and J ends, which lost 4 bases and 7 bases, there was a span of 26 bases. Germline V lookup: CDR1 SGHRS, CDR2 YFSETQ. There are 17 residues in the CDR3. The CDR3 DNA reads TGCGCCAGCAGCGCCCTTACGGCGGGGACCCCCCAGGCGACCCAGTACTTC. This codes for CASSALTAGTPQATQYF.

The table lists this clone with a count of one. The chain has TRBV29-1 and TRBJ2-5; TRBD1 matches at 7 bases. V dropped 5 bases and J dropped 4; count of bases not matched to a gene: 4. Germline V lookup: CDR1 SQVTM, CDR2 ANQGSEA. The CDR3 length is 12 residues. The DNA of the CDR3 is TGCAGCGTTCTACAGGGGACAGAGACCCAGTACTTC. Its translation is CSVLQGTETQYF.

V and J are TRBV11-2 and TRBJ1-1; D is unclear. CDR3 length equals 12 residues. Germline V gene sequence: CDR1 SGHAT, CDR2 FQNNGV. Deletions cut 2 bases from V and 1 base from J, with 2 bases between. Here the CDR3 reads CASSLQNTEAFF. CDR3 coding DNA: TGTGCCAGCAGCTTACAGAACACTGAAGCTTTCTTT.

This rearrangement joins TRBV25-1 to TRBJ2-2; 9 nucleotides agree with TRBD2. Germline-derived CDR1 and CDR2 are MGHDK and SYGVNS. This CDR3 has 17 residues. V gave up 7 bases and J gave up 1 base; unmatched junction bases: 10. The CDR3 coding sequence is TGTGCCAGCACCCCACCCTCAGCGGGGGGGAACACCGGGGAGCTGTTTTTT. This gives the protein CASTPPSAGGNTGELFF.

The DNA for the CDR3 is TGTGCCAGTAGTGATTCGGGACAGGGAAAAGCTTTCTTT. Its translation is CASSDSGQGKAFF. V gene TRBV19 combines with J gene TRBJ1-1, with TRBD1 identical over 9 bases. In germline, CDR1 is LNHDA, CDR2 SQIVND (reference sequence). With 5 bases clipped from V and 9 bases from J, the junction kept 7 bases outside the gene matches. The CDR3 has 13 residues.

The chain is built from TRBV25-1 and TRBJ1-2; unclear D gene. CDR1 is MGHDK and CDR2 is SYGVNS in the germline V gene. The CDR3 is made up of 13 amino acids. Trimming pared 4 bases from V and 7 bases from J, leaving 13 bases between. The chain's CDR3 is CASSGVGLGGYTF. The CDR3 bases are TGTGCCAGCAGTGGGGTAGGACTCGGTGGCTACACCTTC.

The genes are TRBV6-6 and TRBJ2-1, with D unresolved. This CDR3 is built from 14 residues. V was trimmed by 0 bases and J by 7 bases, leaving 10 bases between them. The germline CDR1 and CDR2 sequences are MNHNY and SVGAGI (reference sequence). The CDR3 sequence: CASSYSTERNEQFF. The DNA for the CDR3 is TGTGCCAGCAGTTACTCGACCGAAAGGAATGAGCAGTTCTTC.

This clone was observed once. This chain joins TRBV7-6 and TRBJ2-6; D is unresolved. The CDR3 sequence is 18 residues long. Germline V gene data show CDR1 as SGHVS and CDR2 as FNYEAQ. V dropped 5 bases and J dropped 9 bases, with 26 bases sitting between them. CDR3 nucleotides: TGTGCCAGCAGCGAAATAATTGAATTCACAAAGTCGGGCAACGTCCTGACTTTC. It codes for CASSEIIEFTKSGNVLTF.

A note on this clone: This CDR3 is also generated by other DNA sequences in the sample. The chain uses TRBV29-1 and TRBJ1-5, with unresolved D. Germline-derived CDR1 and CDR2 are SQVTM and ANQGSEA. CDR3 length equals 12 residues. Between the trimmed V and J ends, which lost 4 bases and 0 bases, there was a span of 4 bases. CDR3 nucleotide sequence: TGCAGCGTTGGAGATAGCAATCAGCCCCAGCATTTT. As protein: CSVGDSNQPQHF. Combining the CDR3 with reference TRBV29-1 and TRBJ1-5 gives the whole variable domain SAVISQKPSRDICQRGTSLTIQCQVDSQVTMMFWYRQQPGQSLTLIATANQGSEATYESGFVIDKFPISRPNLTFSTLTVSNMSPEDSSIYLCSVGDSNQPQHFGDGTRLSIL.

The sample holds a few counts of this clone. This chain links TRBV6-7 with TRBJ1-2; D not certain. TRBV6-7 is an open reading frame, and its role is uncertain. This CDR3 contains 16 residues. V was shortened by 2 bases and J by 8 bases, with 21 bases between the two germline ends. DNA of the CDR3: TGTGCCAGCAGTTACAATATGGCCGCGAAGGGATGCGGCTACACCTTC. Translation: CASSYNMAAKGCGYTF.